One and the same sample provided the 14 T cell receptor beta chains below, sequenced in a study of T cells in Graves' hyperthyroidism and ophthalmopathy. RNA transcripts provided the source from which TCR beta CDR3 regions were amplified. HTBI primers were employed in a first-round RT-PCR of the TCR CDR3. TCRdb ran MiXCR on the multiplex PCR reads and lists one entry per CDR3 protein. In the table there are more than 500,000 distinct CDR3 sequences, 14% of which are singletons. Material for sequencing was blood. These receptors originate from a woman in her thirties or forties with Graves' hyperthyroidism.

This clonotype was counted at least ten times. The chain is built from TRBV20-1 and TRBJ2-7; 7 bases line up with TRBD2. The CDR3 consists of 13 residues. The germline V gene has CDR1 DFQATT and CDR2 SNEGSKA (reference sequence). J was trimmed by 6 bases and V by 1 base; bases with no gene match: 6. The CDR3, as DNA: TGCAGTGCTAGAGGGCTAGCGGAGGGCGAGCAGTACTTC. Translated: CSARGLAEGEQYF.

This clonotype was seen many times. DNA of the CDR3: TGCAGTGCTCAGGAGGGTGGGAGAGGCACTGAAGCTTTCTTT. This translates into CSAQEGGRGTEAFF. The chain employs TRBV20-1 and TRBJ1-1; D uncertain. V lost 5 bases, J lost 4 bases, and 17 bases lay in between. The CDR3 covers 14 residues. Germline lookup yields CDR1 DFQATT and CDR2 SNEGSKA (reference sequence).

This clonotype appeared many times. V usage is TRBV12-3 or TRBV12-4 and J usage is TRBJ1-5; 7 nucleotides align to TRBD1. V dropped 6 bases and J dropped 1; count of bases not matched to a gene: 0. The CDR3 covers 13 residues. CDR3 residues: CASRQGSNQPQHF. As DNA, the CDR3 is TGTGCCAGCAGACAGGGGAGCAATCAGCCCCAGCATTTT.

This chain uses TRBV6-5 with TRBJ1-1, with a weak D call TRBD1 (6 bases). Deletions cut 0 bases from V and 1 base from J, with 9 bases between. CDR1 is MNHEY, CDR2 SVGAGI, per germline. The CDR3 has 15 residues. The CDR3 sequence: CASSYSPTGNTEAFF. CDR3 DNA sequence: TGTGCCAGCAGTTACTCCCCGACAGGGAACACTGAAGCTTTCTTT.

This clonotype was seen repeatedly, ten times or more. The genes are TRBV7-2 and TRBJ2-3; 13 bases agree with TRBD2. The V gene end was trimmed by 4 bases and the J gene end by 2 bases; junction bases not matched to a gene: 6. Germline lookup yields CDR1 SGHTA and CDR2 FQGNSA. The CDR3 covers 17 residues. The CDR3 bases are TGTGCCAGCAGCTCTCCGGGACTAGCGGGACTCACAGATACGCAGTATTTT. Translation: CASSSPGLAGLTDTQYF. The full variable domain, with the rest looked up from reference TRBV7-2 and TRBJ2-3, is GAGVSQSPSNKVTEKGKDVELRCDPISGHTALYWYRQSLGQGLEFLIYFQGNSAPDKSGLPSDRFSAERTGGSVSTLTIQRTQQEDSAVYLCASSSPGLAGLTDTQYFGPGTRLTVL.

This clonotype has a count of ten or more. The chain couples TRBV12-3 or TRBV12-4 to TRBJ2-2, with D perhaps matching TRBD1 (5 bases). This CDR3 has 15 amino acids. Between the trimmed V and J ends, which lost 7 bases and 5 bases, there was a span of 17 bases. The CDR3 DNA sequence: TGTGCCAGCACCCCTCTTCAGGGTTCTACCGGGGAGCTGTTTTTT. Its translation is CASTPLQGSTGELFF.

This clonotype was seen at least ten times. This rearrangement joins TRBV20-1 to TRBJ1-1; 10 positions match TRBD1. This CDR3 spans 14 amino acids. Germline V CDR1 and CDR2: DFQATT, SNEGSKA (reference sequence). With 5 bases clipped from V and 4 bases from J, the junction kept 7 bases outside the gene matches. CDR3 sequence: CSAPPGQGITEAFF. The CDR3, as DNA: TGCAGTGCTCCCCCGGGACAGGGGATCACTGAAGCTTTCTTT.

The V call is TRBV5-1, the J call TRBJ2-1, with D tentatively TRBD1 (7 bases). The CDR3 has 14 residues. The germline V and J ends were trimmed by 4 bases and 6 bases, with 14 bases remaining between them. Germline V gene sequence: CDR1 SGHRS, CDR2 YFSETQ. The CDR3: CASSRGTVGNEQFF. The CDR3 DNA is TGCGCCAGCAGCCGCGGGACAGTCGGCAATGAGCAGTTCTTC.

This clonotype was observed many times. The chain couples TRBV28 to TRBJ1-5, with D perhaps TRBD1 (5 bases). Per the germline V gene, CDR1 is MDHEN and CDR2 is SYDVKM. The CDR3 contains 14 residues. With 5 bases removed from V and 4 bases from J, the gap between germline ends came to 12 bases. Written as DNA, the CDR3 is TGTGCCAGCAGTCCGGCGACAGCTAATCAGCCCCAGCATTTT. Translating gives CASSPATANQPQHF.

The chain couples TRBV19 to TRBJ1-1, with D perhaps matching TRBD1 (5 bases). The length of the CDR3 is 15 residues. The V gene's germline CDR1 is LNHDA and CDR2 SQIVND (reference sequence). The V end was cut by 5 bases, the J end by 2 bases, with 15 bases between. CDR3 sequence: CASSSGRTGNTEAFF. CDR3 DNA: TGTGCCAGTAGTTCCGGAAGAACAGGCAACACTGAAGCTTTCTTT.

Many counts were recorded for this clonotype. V gene TRBV27 combines with J gene TRBJ2-1, with 15 positions matching TRBD2. The CDR3 is made up of 16 amino acids. Germline CDR1 MNHEY, CDR2 SMNVEV (reference sequence). The trim removed 5 bases at V and 3 bases at J, leaving 2 bases unmatched. This CDR3 is CASSGLAGGSYNEQFF. As DNA, the CDR3 is TGTGCCAGCAGTGGACTAGCGGGAGGGAGCTACAATGAGCAGTTCTTC.

This clonotype was counted at least ten times. The chain has TRBV3-1 and TRBJ1-2; the D is unclear. CDR3 length: 15 residues. V gave up 2 bases and J gave up 4 bases, with 14 bases separating them. Germline V lookup: CDR1 LGHDT, CDR2 YNNKEL (reference sequence). CDR3 bases: TGTGCCAGCAGCCAAAACCTTCGGGTCGGCTATGGCTACACCTTC. This codes for CASSQNLRVGYGYTF.

This chain links TRBV7-6 with TRBJ2-3; weak D call: TRBD2 (6 bases). Trimming removed 1 base at V and 2 bases at J, with 13 bases between. The CDR3 has 16 amino acids. CDR1 and CDR2 from the germline V gene are SGHVS and FNYEAQ. The CDR3 DNA sequence: TGTGCCAGCAGCTTAGGTCTAGCGACCCCCACAGATACGCAGTATTTT. This sequence encodes CASSLGLATPTDTQYF. Based on the CDR3 plus reference TRBV7-6 and TRBJ2-3, the full variable domain is GAGVSQSPRYKVTKRGQDVALRCDPISGHVSLYWYRQALGQGPEFLTYFNYEAQQDKSGLPNDRFSAERPEGSISTLTIQRTEQRDSAMYRCASSLGLATPTDTQYFGPGTRLTVL.

DNA for the CDR3: TGCGCCAGCAGCTTGGCTATGACTAGCCAAAACTACACCGGGGAGCTGTTTTTT. It specifies CASSLAMTSQNYTGELFF. The chain links TRBV5-1 to TRBJ2-2; 7 nucleotides match TRBD2. The length of the CDR3 is 18 residues. Trimming cost V 0 bases and J 3 bases; bases outside gene matches: 11. Germline V CDR1 and CDR2: SGHRS, YFSETQ.